Listed here are 26 T cell receptor beta chains from one sample, sequenced in a study of T cells in Graves' hyperthyroidism and ophthalmopathy. The source material, RNA transcripts, was used to amplify TCR beta CDR3 regions. RT-PCR in the first round (using the HTBI primer set) targeted the TCR CDR3. TCRdb used MiXCR to reprocess the multiplex PCR reads, holding one entry per CDR3 protein. The table records 700,000 or so distinct CDR3 sequences, approximately 16% of them present only once. Sequencing was carried out using blood. The receptor set was obtained from a man younger than 35 with Graves' hyperthyroidism.

This clonotype was counted between two and nine times. V usage is TRBV5-1 and J usage is TRBJ2-3; D possibly matches TRBD1 or TRBD2 (5 bases each). V shed 4 bases and J shed 5 bases, with 17 bases lying between them. The CDR3 has 15 amino acids. Germline CDR1 is SGHRS and CDR2 is YFSETQ. The CDR3 is CASSQGTSGVDTQYF. In nucleotides, the CDR3 is TGCGCCAGCAGCCAAGGGACCTCCGGAGTAGATACGCAGTATTTT.

V usage is TRBV28 and J usage is TRBJ2-7; tentatively, D is TRBD1 (6 bases). CDR1 and CDR2 (germline): MDHEN, SYDVKM. The V gene lost 3 bases and the J gene lost 5 bases, with 14 bases spanning the gap. The CDR3 is made up of 14 amino acids. The CDR3 here is CASSFNRVFNEQYF. CDR3 sequence (DNA): TGTGCCAGCAGTTTCAACAGGGTTTTCAACGAGCAGTACTTC.

A note on this clonotype: A much bigger clone sits one base away, suggesting this may be a read error. The gene calls are TRBV6-1 and TRBJ2-7; D tentatively fits TRBD1 or TRBD2 (5 bases each). V was trimmed by 6 bases and J by 0 bases, leaving 12 bases between them. This CDR3 comprises 14 residues. CDR1 MNHNS and CDR2 SASEGT come from the germline V gene. This chain's CDR3 is CASREVGDSYEQYF. The CDR3 bases are TGTGCCAGCAGGGAGGTAGGGGACTCCTACGAGCAGTACTTC.

This clonotype has a count of ten or more. The gene calls are TRBV2 and TRBJ2-1; 7 nucleotides line up with TRBD2. The CDR3 runs 15 residues. The V gene's germline CDR1 is SNHLY and CDR2 FYNNEI. With V trimmed by 6 bases and J by 4 bases, 9 bases remained unmatched. CDR3 region: CASRDNGRFYNEQFF. In nucleotides, the CDR3 is TGTGCCAGCAGGGATAACGGGAGGTTTTACAATGAGCAGTTCTTC.

This clonotype showed up just a few times. The chain couples TRBV15 to TRBJ2-1, with TRBD2 matching over 7 bases. The CDR3 extends over 16 amino acids. Germline CDR1 is LNHNV and CDR2 is YYDKDF (reference sequence). J gave up 3 bases and V 7 bases, and 12 bases lay outside the gene matches. The CDR3 loop reads CATTKWAGVDYNEQFF. Written as DNA, the CDR3 is TGTGCCACCACCAAATGGGCGGGAGTAGACTACAATGAGCAGTTCTTC.

This clonotype was seen only a few times. The chain carries TRBV20-1 and TRBJ1-2; 7 bases line up with TRBD1. Germline CDR1 DFQATT, CDR2 SNEGSKA (reference sequence). After removal of 6 bases from V and 3 bases from J, the junction contained 4 bases not matched to a gene. The CDR3 is made up of 12 amino acids. CDR3 loop: CSALGQDYGYTF. CDR3 coding DNA: TGCAGTGCCCTTGGACAGGACTATGGCTACACCTTC.

The chain has TRBV14 and TRBJ2-2; TRBD2 matches 12 bases. Trimming cost V 5 bases and J 8 bases; bases outside gene matches: 3. CDR1 is SGHDN and CDR2 is FVKESK in the germline V gene. This CDR3 spans 14 amino acids. CDR3 in DNA: TGTGCCAGCAGCGTGACTAGCGGGAGTGGGGAGCTGTTTTTT. The encoded protein is CASSVTSGSGELFF.

Regarding this clonotype: A single base separates this from a much larger clone, so it may be a read error. The rearrangement joins TRBV6-5 to TRBJ2-5; 12 nucleotides match TRBD2. The CDR3 has 17 residues. Germline V gene data show CDR1 as MNHEY and CDR2 as SVGAGI. CDR3 residues: CASSHPSGRATEETQNF. The DNA of the CDR3 is TGTGCCAGCAGTCACCCTAGCGGGAGGGCCACGGAGGAGACCCAGAACTTC.

This clonotype turned up a few times. V usage is TRBV28 and J usage is TRBJ2-3; the D is unclear. The V and J ends lost 3 bases and 4 bases respectively, with 11 bases between them. This CDR3 is 14 amino acids long. Germline lookup yields CDR1 MDHEN and CDR2 SYDVKM. The DNA of the CDR3 is TGTGCCAGCAGTTTTTCGGGCTTCGCAGATACGCAGTATTTT. The encoded protein is CASSFSGFADTQYF. Looking up the rest from reference TRBV28 and TRBJ2-3 gives the full variable domain: DVKVTQSSRYLVKRTGEKVFLECVQDMDHENMFWYRQDPGLGLRLIYFSYDVKMKEKGDIPEGYSVSREKKERFSLILESASTNQTSMYLCASSFSGFADTQYFGPGTRLTVL.

The gene calls are TRBV18 and TRBJ2-1; no firm D call. Trimming removed 5 bases from V and 6 bases from J, with 14 bases in between. The CDR3 covers 14 residues. The V gene's germline CDR1 is KGHSH and CDR2 LQKENI. The CDR3 region is CASSTQPARNEQFF. CDR3 in DNA: TGTGCCAGCTCAACACAGCCAGCTCGCAATGAGCAGTTCTTC.

This clonotype was seen at least ten times. V gene TRBV28 combines with J gene TRBJ2-3, with 8 bases fitting TRBD1. This CDR3 spans 14 amino acids. V shed 7 bases, J shed 4 bases, and the junction held 7 bases outside the gene matches. The germline CDR1 and CDR2 sequences are MDHEN and SYDVKM. The CDR3 region is CASMLSGGADTQYF. The CDR3 DNA is TGTGCCAGCATGCTCTCAGGGGGCGCAGATACGCAGTATTTT.

The table lists this clonotype with a few counts. The chain is built from TRBV2 and TRBJ2-3; TRBD1 aligns across 8 bases. CDR1 and CDR2 from the germline V gene are SNHLY and FYNNEI. V was clipped by 5 bases and J by 6 bases; unmatched bases: 10. The CDR3 loop spans 15 amino acids. CDR3 sequence (DNA): TGTGCCAGCAGTTCGGACAGGGTGGCCAAGGATACGCAGTATTTT. It yields the protein CASSSDRVAKDTQYF.

This clonotype was observed many times. The chain employs TRBV6-2 or TRBV6-3 and TRBJ2-3, with D perhaps matching TRBD1 (6 bases). The germline V and J ends were trimmed by 6 bases and 2 bases, with 12 bases remaining between them. This CDR3 has 14 residues. Germline CDR1 and CDR2: MNHEY and SVGEGT. The DNA of the CDR3 is TGTGCCAGCAGCTTACAGGGCGACACAGATACGCAGTATTTT. This gives the protein CASSLQGDTDTQYF.

This clonotype was detected many times. J is TRBJ1-2 and V is TRBV27; D may be TRBD1 (6 bases). Deletions cut 2 bases from V and 6 bases from J, with 10 bases between. Germline V gene data show CDR1 as MNHEY and CDR2 as SMNVEV (reference sequence). The CDR3 extends over 13 amino acids. The CDR3: CASSLKSGDGYTF. In nucleotides, the CDR3 is TGTGCCAGCAGTTTAAAGTCAGGGGATGGCTACACCTTC.

Details on this clonotype: This may stem from a read error, because a much larger clone lies one nucleotide away. This CDR3 fails to terminate in the conserved phenylalanine or tryptophan, so it likely reflects a read error. The chain couples TRBV12-3 or TRBV12-4 to TRBJ2-7; D is undetermined. Trimming took 1 base from V and 2 from J, leaving 9 bases between them. There are 14 residues in the CDR3. CDR3 region: CASSLGRKPYEQYS. CDR3 sequence (DNA): TGTGCCAGCAGTTTAGGCCGGAAACCCTACGAGCAGTACTCC.

The chain carries TRBV6-1 and TRBJ2-7; 7 nucleotides line up with TRBD1. Germline lookup yields CDR1 MNHNS and CDR2 SASEGT. The CDR3 consists of 15 residues. V was clipped by 2 bases and J by 0 bases; unmatched bases: 4. CDR3 DNA: TGTGCCAGCAGTGAAACACAGGGGTCCTCCTACGAGCAGTACTTC. Residues: CASSETQGSSYEQYF.

At least ten counts were recorded for this clonotype. The CDR3 bases are TGTGCCAGCAGTTTATTAGGCACCGGGGAGCTGTTTTTT. Translated, it gives CASSLLGTGELFF. The genes are TRBV12-3 or TRBV12-4 and TRBJ2-2; D is uncertain. V shed 2 bases and J shed 4 bases, with 5 bases lying between them. This CDR3 comprises 13 residues.

The sample holds many counts of this clonotype. The V and J genes are TRBV18 and TRBJ1-1; TRBD1 is a possible D gene (5 bases). V gave up 6 bases and J gave up 1 base, with 12 bases separating them. The CDR3 covers 14 residues. Germline values: CDR1 KGHSH, CDR2 LQKENI. CDR3 sequence reads: CASSRSGTNTEAFF. In nucleotides, the CDR3 is TGTGCCAGCTCCAGATCGGGGACGAACACTGAAGCTTTCTTT.

For the CDR3, the DNA is TGTGCCAGCACCCCTCCGAGGGGGGCGGGGTACGAGCAGTACTTC. Residues: CASTPPRGAGYEQYF. The rearrangement joins TRBV28 to TRBJ2-7, with D tentatively TRBD1 or TRBD2 (6 bases each). There are 15 residues in the CDR3. The ends were cut back, 7 bases at V and 4 bases at J, with 20 bases in the middle. CDR1 and CDR2 from the germline V gene are MDHEN and SYDVKM.

The sample holds a few counts of this clonotype. The chain combines TRBV4-3 with TRBJ2-7, with 10 bases lining up with TRBD2. Germline loops: CDR1 LGHNA, CDR2 YSLEER. V shed 4 bases, J shed 2 bases, and the junction held 5 bases outside the gene matches. The CDR3 has 15 residues. The chain's CDR3 is CASSPGLARAYEQYF. In DNA form, the CDR3 reads TGCGCCAGCAGCCCGGGACTAGCGCGCGCCTACGAGCAGTACTTC.

This clonotype was picked up many times. The chain recombines TRBV20-1 with TRBJ2-7; TRBD1 matches at 7 bases. After removal of 6 bases from V and 3 bases from J, the junction contained 8 bases not matched to a gene. Per the germline V gene, CDR1 is DFQATT and CDR2 is SNEGSKA (reference sequence). The CDR3 is 13 residues long. The DNA for the CDR3 is TGCAGTGCGCACCCGGGACAGAGCTACGAGCAGTACTTC. The encoded protein is CSAHPGQSYEQYF.

This clonotype was observed many times. The chain combines TRBV20-1 with TRBJ1-1; D gene ambiguous. The CDR3 loop spans 14 amino acids. V lost 6 bases and J lost 3, with 17 bases in between. Germline CDR1 DFQATT, CDR2 SNEGSKA (reference sequence). The CDR3 is CSATMTKGDTEAFF. The CDR3 bases are TGCAGTGCAACTATGACAAAGGGAGACACTGAAGCTTTCTTT.

This clonotype was seen only a few times. This chain uses TRBV7-2 with TRBJ2-7; D is unresolved. This CDR3 spans 15 amino acids. Germline V lookup: CDR1 SGHTA, CDR2 FQGNSA. Trimming pared 5 bases from V and 0 bases from J, leaving 14 bases between. CDR3 amino acids: CASSIMPTVSYEQYF. CDR3 bases: TGTGCCAGCAGCATAATGCCGACCGTCTCCTACGAGCAGTACTTC.

The chain links TRBV28 to TRBJ2-1; no definite D call. V was clipped by 4 bases and J by 5 bases, with 6 bases between them. The germline CDR1 and CDR2 sequences are MDHEN and SYDVKM. The CDR3 totals 12 residues. CDR3 sequence reads: CASSYGNNEQFF. The CDR3, as DNA: TGTGCCAGCAGTTACGGCAACAATGAGCAGTTCTTC.

The chain recombines TRBV19 with TRBJ2-2; 7 positions match TRBD2. From germline, CDR1 is LNHDA and CDR2 SQIVND (reference sequence). V trimming: 0 bases; J trimming: 7 bases; junction bases outside the gene matches: 8. CDR3 length equals 16 residues. The CDR3 sequence: CASSIDRLAFGGELFF. The CDR3 DNA sequence: TGTGCCAGTAGTATAGACCGACTAGCTTTCGGCGGGGAGCTGTTTTTT. Full variable domain (missing parts from reference TRBV19 and TRBJ2-2): DGGITQSPKYLFRKEGQNVTLSCEQNLNHDAMYWYRQDPGQGLRLIYYSQIVNDFQKGDIAEGYSVSREKKESFPLTVTSAQKNPTAFYLCASSIDRLAFGGELFFGEGSRLTVL.

This clonotype was recorded many times. V and J are TRBV27 and TRBJ2-7; 10 bases agree with TRBD2. The germline gives CDR1 MNHEY, CDR2 SMNVEV (reference sequence). The CDR3 has 16 amino acids. J gave up 5 bases and V 0 bases, and 7 bases lay outside the gene matches. Here the CDR3 DNA reads TGTGCCAGCAGTTTATCCCTAGCGGGAGAAATCAACGAGCAGTACTTC. Encoded protein: CASSLSLAGEINEQYF.